The 12 T cell receptor beta chains in this list originate from one sample, sequenced in a study of CD8 T cells in ankylosing spondylitis. Findings of the study overall: Blood of patients with ankylosing spondylitis appeared to be characterized by a TCR beta motif of 8 or 9 highly homologous variants.

Their target antigens are unknown. TCRdb called the 5' RACE reads again in MiXCR, with one record for every CDR3 protein. The profile shows some 220,000 distinct CDR3 sequences, 7% to 8% of them singletons. Sequencing was carried out using blood, either unsorted or a sorted T cell fraction (not recorded which). The receptor source for this set is a male donor with ankylosing spondylitis.

This clonotype was detected many times. The chain employs TRBV5-1 and TRBJ2-7; D unclear. Trimming shortened V by 1 base and J by 6 bases, and 8 bases separated the two germline ends. The CDR3 consists of 12 residues. Germline lookup yields CDR1 SGHRS and CDR2 YFSETQ. The CDR3 coding sequence is TGCGCCAGCAGCTTGAATTTGCGCGAGCAGTACTTC. Its protein is CASSLNLREQYF.

At least ten counts were recorded for this clonotype. V usage is TRBV4-3 and J usage is TRBJ2-1, with a possible D match to TRBD1 (7 bases). The germline V and J ends were trimmed by 4 bases and 9 bases, with 25 bases remaining between them. There are 17 residues in the CDR3. Germline V gene lookup returns CDR1 LGHNA and CDR2 YSLEER. Here the CDR3 DNA reads TGCGCCAGCAGCCGCCGGGGCGGGGCAGGACAGGCGAGTGAGCAGTTCTTC. Its translation is CASSRRGGAGQASEQFF.

This clonotype came up a few times. The chain uses TRBV20-1 and TRBJ2-3; D is tentatively TRBD1 or TRBD2 (5 bases each). Trimming removed 7 bases at V and 0 bases at J, with 8 bases between. CDR1 and CDR2 from the germline V gene are DFQATT and SNEGSKA (reference sequence). The CDR3 extends over 12 amino acids. The CDR3 DNA is TGCAGTGTACGGGACAGCACAGATACGCAGTATTTT. Translation gives CSVRDSTDTQYF.

The table lists this clonotype with many counts. V gene TRBV7-2 combines with J gene TRBJ1-2; 7 nucleotides align to TRBD1. This CDR3 is built from 16 residues. V lost 5 bases and J lost 2; bases outside the gene matches: 11. CDR1 is SGHTA, CDR2 FQGNSA, per germline. Here the CDR3 DNA reads TGTGCCAGCAGCCCTTTCGACCGGGACAGAAACTATGGCTACACCTTC. Translated, it gives CASSPFDRDRNYGYTF.

Only a few counts were recorded for this clonotype. The chain couples TRBV12-5 to TRBJ2-3; 8 bases map to TRBD1. Germline assignment: CDR1 LGHNT and CDR2 FRNRAP. V lost 6 bases, J lost 4 bases, and 15 bases stayed unmatched. The CDR3 is 17 amino acids. The CDR3 DNA reads TGTGCTAGTGGACCAGATTACCGGGACAGGAAAGCAGATACGCAGTATTTT. Residues: CASGPDYRDRKADTQYF. The variable domain in full, completed from reference TRBV12-5 and TRBJ2-3, reads DARVTQTPRHKVTEMGQEVTMRCQPILGHNTVFWYRQTMMQGLELLAYFRNRAPLDDSGMPKDRFSAEMPDATLATLKIQPSEPRDSAVYFCASGPDYRDRKADTQYFGPGTRLTVL.

Many counts were recorded for this clonotype. The chain combines TRBV6-2 or TRBV6-3 with TRBJ1-5; no clear D. V gave up 0 bases and J gave up 1 base, with 10 bases separating them. This CDR3 is built from 16 residues. Germline V gene sequence: CDR1 MNHEY, CDR2 SVGEGT. The CDR3 region has the DNA TGTGCCAGCAGTTACTCGCCCAGAAAAAGCAATCAGCCCCAGCATTTT. Translation: CASSYSPRKSNQPQHF.

In its sample, this clonotype was seen many times. The chain has TRBV27 and TRBJ2-1; D not resolved. There are 17 residues in the CDR3. The ends were cut back, 3 bases at V and 9 bases at J, with 24 bases in the middle. Germline CDR1 reads MNHEY; CDR2 reads SMNVEV (reference sequence). The CDR3 DNA follows: TGTGCCAGCAGTTTTTCTGCTTCTAGATTTACTCGTCCTGAGCAGTTCTTC. Its protein is CASSFSASRFTRPEQFF.

This clonotype was detected a few times. This chain uses TRBV29-1 with TRBJ2-1; D call uncertain. The ends were cut back, 6 bases at V and 4 bases at J, with 13 bases in the middle. This CDR3 is 13 amino acids long. From germline, CDR1 is SQVTM and CDR2 ANQGSEA. CDR3 nucleotides: TGCAGCGTAAGGTGGGAACCGTACAATGAGCAGTTCTTC. Translation: CSVRWEPYNEQFF.

This clonotype has at least ten counts. This chain joins TRBV28 and TRBJ2-5, with D maybe TRBD1 (8 bases). This CDR3 is 15 amino acids long. Trimming cost V 2 bases and J 4 bases, with 14 bases left between them. Germline V gene data show CDR1 as MDHEN and CDR2 as SYDVKM. In DNA form, the CDR3 reads TGTGCCAGCAGTTTACCGGACAGGGAGGGAGAGACCCAGTACTTC. This translates into CASSLPDREGETQYF.

This clonotype appeared many times. The chain carries TRBV20-1 and TRBJ2-7; D unclear. The CDR3 has 15 amino acids. Deletions cut 0 bases from V and 2 bases from J, with 14 bases between. Germline values: CDR1 DFQATT, CDR2 SNEGSKA (reference sequence). This CDR3 is CSARDKLTGTYEQYF. In nucleotides, the CDR3 is TGCAGTGCTAGAGATAAATTGACCGGTACCTACGAGCAGTACTTC.

This clonotype was recorded many times. The V and J genes are TRBV7-9 and TRBJ2-5; a possible D gene is TRBD1 (6 bases). V was pared by 5 bases and J by 1 base, with 11 bases between. The CDR3 has 14 residues. CDR1 SEHNR and CDR2 FQNEAQ come from the germline V gene (reference sequence). The CDR3 sequence is CASSAQGSQETQYF. For the CDR3, the DNA is TGTGCCAGCAGCGCACAGGGAAGCCAAGAGACCCAGTACTTC.

This chain connects TRBV5-6 to TRBJ2-5, with TRBD1 identical over 10 bases. V was pared by 5 bases and J by 5 bases, with 12 bases of the junction left unmatched. The CDR3 is 16 amino acids. The germline gives CDR1 SGHDT, CDR2 YYEEEE. The CDR3 reads CASSGTGAEEVETQYF. In DNA, the CDR3 is TGTGCCAGCAGTGGGACAGGGGCGGAAGAGGTGGAGACCCAGTACTTC.